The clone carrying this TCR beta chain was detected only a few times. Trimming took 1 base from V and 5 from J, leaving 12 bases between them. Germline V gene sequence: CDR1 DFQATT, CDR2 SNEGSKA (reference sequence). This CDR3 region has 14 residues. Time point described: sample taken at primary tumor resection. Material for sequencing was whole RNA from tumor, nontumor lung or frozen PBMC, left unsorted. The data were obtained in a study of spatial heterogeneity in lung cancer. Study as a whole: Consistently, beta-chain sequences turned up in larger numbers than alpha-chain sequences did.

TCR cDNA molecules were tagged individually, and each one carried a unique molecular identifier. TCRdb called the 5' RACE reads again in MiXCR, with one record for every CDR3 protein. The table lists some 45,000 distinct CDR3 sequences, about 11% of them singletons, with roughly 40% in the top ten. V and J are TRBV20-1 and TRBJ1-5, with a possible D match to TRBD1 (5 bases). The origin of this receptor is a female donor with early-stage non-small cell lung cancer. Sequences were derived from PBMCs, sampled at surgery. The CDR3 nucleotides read TGCAGTGCTAGAGTTTCAGACAGAGATCAGCCCCAGCATTTT. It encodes CSARVSDRDQPQHF.